These T cell receptor beta chains were read from a single sample in a study of T cells in localized non-small cell lung cancer. The method was immunoSEQ multiplex PCR; TCRdb's version includes in-frame clones alone and lacks a portion of them. The sample holds about 36,000 clones; 70% to 90% are singletons and the top ten take less than 9%. Sequenced material: peripheral blood, taken before any cancer treatment. Receptor source: a woman aged 40 to 75 with stage I lung adenocarcinoma. The CDR3 runs from the conserved cysteine through the conserved F or W. Each record gives: CDR3 protein, CDR3 DNA, D gene, V gene, clone size, J gene. A D gene is named only where the DNA matches it firmly. Expanded clones get a size class; other rows say once, few or many, or leave the size out.

CASSYEGDQPQHF	TGTGCCAGCAGTTACGAGGGGGATCAGCCCCAGCATTTT	.	TRBV6-5	few	TRBJ1-5
CASSNWGRGFTGELFF	TGTGCCAGCAGCAATTGGGGCCGGGGGTTCACCGGGGAGCTGTTTTTT	.	TRBV21-1	.	TRBJ2-2
CASSHALDTQYF	TGCGCCAGCAGCCACGCTCTAGATACGCAGTATTTT	.	TRBV4-1	.	TRBJ2-3
CSASLYNEQFF	TGCAGTGCTTCTCTTTACAATGAGCAGTTCTTC	.	TRBV20-1	.	TRBJ2-1
CASSLGQVNSPLHF	TGCGCCAGCAGCCTGGGACAGGTGAATTCACCCCTCCACTTT	TRBD1	TRBV5-1	.	TRBJ1-6
CASSEGWEANVLTF	TGTGCCAGCAGTGAAGGTTGGGAGGCCAACGTCCTGACTTTC	.	TRBV6-1	few	TRBJ2-6
CASSLEGQGKKGF	TGTGCCAGCAGCTTGGAGGGACAGGGGAAAAAAGGCTTT	TRBD1	TRBV11-2	.	TRBJ1-1
CASSLRTSSRSETQYF	TGTGCCAGCAGCTTGAGGACTAGTAGTCGGTCAGAGACCCAGTACTTC	TRBD2	TRBV5-4	.	TRBJ2-5
CASSPDRAGHYGYTF	TGTGCCAGCAGCCCGGACAGGGCGGGTCACTATGGCTACACCTTC	TRBD1	TRBV5-6	.	TRBJ1-2
CASKTGGRPQETQYF	TGTGCCAGCAAGACAGGGGGGCGCCCTCAAGAGACCCAGTACTTC	TRBD1	TRBV5-4	few	TRBJ2-5
CASKGRGYTF	TGTGCCAGCAAAGGGAGAGGCTACACCTTC	.	TRBV9	.	TRBJ1-2
CASAQGLPTGELFF	TGTGCCAGTGCCCAGGGACTCCCCACCGGGGAGCTGTTTTTT	.	TRBV19	.	TRBJ2-2
CASKVDSLYNSPLHF	TGTGCCAGCAAGGTGGACAGCCTGTATAATTCACCCCTCCACTTT	.	TRBV27	.	TRBJ1-6
CASSVDVVMASGADTQYF	TGTGCCAGCAGCGTAGACGTCGTTATGGCTAGCGGAGCAGATACGCAGTATTTT	TRBD2	TRBV9	.	TRBJ2-3
CASMDRTYEQYF	TGTGCCAGTATGGACAGGACCTACGAGCAGTACTTC	TRBD1	TRBV19	.	TRBJ2-7
CASSLGSGTRGTDTQYF	TGCGCCAGCAGCTTAGGGTCCGGGACACGGGGCACAGATACGCAGTATTTT	.	TRBV5-1	.	TRBJ2-3
CASSYPSGSVAKNIQYF	TGTGCCAGCAGTTACCCCTCCGGGTCGGTTGCCAAAAACATTCAGTACTTC	.	TRBV28	.	TRBJ2-4
CASSLYWTAVLNYGYTF	TGCGCCAGCAGCCTTTATTGGACAGCAGTTCTTAACTATGGCTACACCTTC	.	TRBV4-1	.	TRBJ1-2
CSVLGQGEGYTF	TGCAGCGTTTTAGGACAGGGCGAGGGCTACACCTTC	TRBD1	TRBV29-1	once	TRBJ1-2
CASSLVVGTGNTIYF	TGCGCCAGCAGCTTGGTAGTAGGGACTGGAAACACCATATATTTT	.	TRBV5-1	.	TRBJ1-3
CAISERAVAYEQYF	TGTGCCATCAGTGAGAGGGCGGTAGCCTACGAGCAGTACTTC	.	TRBV10-3	.	TRBJ2-7
CASSLLPGAGEKLFF	TGTGCCAGCAGCCTTCTCCCAGGGGCAGGTGAAAAACTGTTTTTT	.	TRBV7-6	.	TRBJ1-4
CATSRDWGGEAFF	TGTGCCACCAGCAGAGATTGGGGGGGTGAAGCTTTCTTT	.	TRBV15	.	TRBJ1-1
CASSVAQRGSGNTIYF	TGTGCCAGCAGCGTAGCTCAGAGGGGCTCTGGAAACACCATATATTTT	.	TRBV9	.	TRBJ1-3
CAISESGMSNYGYTF	TGTGCCATCAGTGAATCAGGGATGTCGAACTATGGCTACACCTTC	.	TRBV10-3	.	TRBJ1-2
CASSRSSGGVGYQETQYF	TGTGCCAGCAGCCGCTCTAGCGGGGGGGTTGGGTACCAAGAGACCCAGTACTTC	TRBD2	TRBV7-3	.	TRBJ2-5
CASSLQGDGGKLFF	TGCGCCAGCAGCTTACAGGGGGACGGGGGAAAACTGTTTTTT	TRBD1	TRBV4-3	.	TRBJ1-4
CASNIRGQGETQYF	TGCGCCAGCAATATCAGGGGGCAGGGTGAGACCCAGTACTTC	TRBD1	TRBV5-1	.	TRBJ2-5
CASSKGQRFYSNQPQHF	TGTGCCAGCAGCAAGGGACAGAGATTTTATAGCAATCAGCCCCAGCATTTT	.	TRBV21-1	.	TRBJ1-5
CASRATGSGDYGYTF	TGTGCCAGCAGAGCGACAGGGTCGGGAGACTATGGCTACACCTTC	TRBD1	TRBV28	.	TRBJ1-2
CASSLGRDYEQYF	TGTGCCAGCAGCTTAGGACGGGACTACGAGCAGTACTTC	.	TRBV7-2	once	TRBJ2-7
CASSFGLSDSGNTIYF	TGCGCCAGCAGCTTCGGGTTATCCGATTCTGGAAACACCATATATTTT	.	TRBV5-1	.	TRBJ1-3
CASSFVGARGETQYF	TGTGCCAGCAGTTTTGTAGGGGCCAGGGGAGAGACCCAGTACTTC	.	TRBV28	.	TRBJ2-5
CASSLGGPQHF	TGTGCCAGCAGCTTGGGGGGACCCCAGCATTTT	.	TRBV7-2	.	TRBJ1-5
CASSPTRGPETQYF	TGTGCCAGCTCACCAACAAGGGGGCCCGAGACCCAGTACTTC	TRBD1	TRBV18	.	TRBJ2-5
CASSLTWTGNTEAFF	TGTGCCAGCAGTTTAACCTGGACAGGGAATACTGAAGCTTTCTTT	TRBD1	TRBV28	.	TRBJ1-1
CASSEFPGTSEKLFF	TGTGCCAGCAGTGAATTTCCCGGGACAAGCGAAAAACTGTTTTTT	.	TRBV25-1	.	TRBJ1-4
CASSLRGEMTGELFF	TGTGCCAGCAGCTTAAGGGGGGAGATGACCGGGGAGCTGTTTTTT	.	TRBV7-8	.	TRBJ2-2
CASSSGTSGRETQYF	TGCGCCAGCAGCTCGGGGACTAGCGGGCGGGAGACCCAGTACTTC	TRBD2	TRBV5-1	.	TRBJ2-5
CASSLDPAYGYTF	TGTGCCAGCAGCTTAGACCCCGCCTATGGCTACACCTTC	.	TRBV7-2	.	TRBJ1-2
CASSLGDRQSYEQYF	TGTGCCAGCAGCTTGGGGGACAGGCAATCCTACGAGCAGTACTTC	TRBD1	TRBV5-6	.	TRBJ2-7
CASSEQGGGQPQHF	TGTGCCAGCAGTGAGCAAGGGGGCGGACAGCCCCAGCATTTT	TRBD1	TRBV6-4	.	TRBJ1-5
CASRRDLNEKLFF	TGTGCCAGCCGGAGGGACCTAAATGAAAAACTGTTTTTT	.	TRBV6-1	.	TRBJ1-4
CASIGNSPLHF	TGTGCCAGCATCGGCAATTCACCCCTCCACTTT	.	TRBV2	few	TRBJ1-6
CASSERGGLRLFF	TGTGCCAGCAGTGAAAGGGGGGGGCTGAGGCTGTTTTTT	.	TRBV6-1	.	TRBJ2-2
CAGKTGGRTEAFF	TGTGCCGGAAAGACAGGGGGAAGGACTGAAGCTTTCTTT	TRBD1	TRBV6-5	.	TRBJ1-1
CASSFNRGTEAFF	TGTGCCAGCAGCTTTAATAGGGGCACTGAAGCTTTCTTT	.	TRBV11-2	.	TRBJ1-1
CASSVLGSGNTIYF	TGTGCCAGCAGCGTATTAGGGTCTGGAAACACCATATATTTT	.	TRBV9	.	TRBJ1-3
CASRITGTPTGELFF	TGTGCCAGTAGGATAACAGGTACTCCCACCGGGGAGCTGTTTTTT	.	TRBV19	.	TRBJ2-2
CASSLVRRNPYEQYF	TGTGCCAGCAGCTTAGTTCGTCGAAATCCCTACGAGCAGTACTTC	.	TRBV7-9	.	TRBJ2-7
CASSPRSLANTGELFF	TGTGCCAGCTCACCACGTTCACTTGCGAACACCGGGGAGCTGTTTTTT	.	TRBV18	.	TRBJ2-2
CASSIPGSYEQYF	TGTGCCAGTAGTATCCCAGGCTCCTACGAGCAGTACTTC	.	TRBV19	.	TRBJ2-7